These T cell receptor beta chains were read from a single sample in a study of immune evolution from preneoplasia to lung adenocarcinoma. Libraries were prepared by immunoSEQ multiplex PCR; TCRdb keeps only in-frame clonotypes and omits some of them. Of roughly 9,900 clones listed, around four fifths were seen once; the top ten hold about 4.9%. The specimen was FFPE minimally invasive lung adenocarcinoma tissue. Receptors were obtained from a person between 65 and 79 years old with lung adenocarcinoma. Some clones in this sample may be carry-over from other donors' samples. Each CDR3 is given with its conserved first and last residue. D genes are given only for firm matches. Part of the rows lack a size; the others show once, few, many or a class for expanded clones.

cdr3_nt,cdr3_aa,v_call,d_call,clone_size,j_call
TGTGCCAGCAGTCCCCAAAGTGGGGTTGGCACTGAAGCTTTCTTT,CASSPQSGVGTEAFF,TRBV6-5,-,-,TRBJ1-1
TGTGCCAGCAGCTTGAGTGACACCGGGGAGCTGTTTTTT,CASSLSDTGELFF,TRBV5-5,-,-,TRBJ2-2
TGTGCCTGGAGTGCTACAGGGGATGGGCAGCCCCAGCATTTT,CAWSATGDGQPQHF,TRBV30,TRBD1,once,TRBJ1-5
TGTGCCAGCAGTGTAGGGGTTGCCTACGAGCAGTACTTC,CASSVGVAYEQYF,TRBV6-6,-,-,TRBJ2-7
TGTGCCAGCACCATACAGGGGGGGCAAGAGACCCAGTACTTC,CASTIQGGQETQYF,TRBV6-1,-,-,TRBJ2-5
TGTGCCAGCAGCTCTACAGGGGGCAGCTATGGCTACACCTTC,CASSSTGGSYGYTF,TRBV5-4,TRBD1,-,TRBJ1-2
TGTGCCAGCAGGTTTCATTCCACCCCCTATGGCTACACCTTC,CASRFHSTPYGYTF,TRBV6-5,-,-,TRBJ1-2
TGTGCCAGCAGCCCTGGGACAGGGGTTGATAATTCACCCCTCCACTTT,CASSPGTGVDNSPLHF,TRBV5-6,TRBD1,-,TRBJ1-6
TGTGCCTGGAGTACCGGGACAGGGGCTGGGTCACCCCTCCACTTT,CAWSTGTGAGSPLHF,TRBV30,TRBD1,-,TRBJ1-6
TGCGCCAGCAGCGAGGGACAGGGAAATTGGAATGAGCAGTTCTTC,CASSEGQGNWNEQFF,TRBV5-1,TRBD1,-,TRBJ2-1
TGCAGCGTTGAACCGGATGGCGGCACCATATATTTT,CSVEPDGGTIYF,TRBV29-1,-,-,TRBJ1-3
TGTGCCAGCAGCCCGCGGGGGTGGGGCTCCTACAATGAGCAGTTCTTC,CASSPRGWGSYNEQFF,TRBV7-6,TRBD2,-,TRBJ2-1
TGTGCCAGCAGCGGCTCTAGCGGGAGTTTAGATGAGCAGTTCTTC,CASSGSSGSLDEQFF,TRBV9,TRBD2,-,TRBJ2-1
TGTGCCAGCAGCCAGGGTAGCGGGGGCTCCTACGAGCAGTACTTC,CASSQGSGGSYEQYF,TRBV4-2,TRBD2,-,TRBJ2-7
TGTGCCAGCAGCTTAGTGGGACGCGCCCAGACCTCCTATGGCTACACCTTC,CASSLVGRAQTSYGYTF,TRBV7-8,-,few,TRBJ1-2
TGTGCCAGCAGTGAAAATGGCCGCACTGAAGCTTTCTTT,CASSENGRTEAFF,TRBV25-1,-,-,TRBJ1-1
TGTGCCAGCAGTTCCATACTCAGCAACGAGCAGTTCTTC,CASSSILSNEQFF,TRBV27,-,-,TRBJ2-1